These 21 T cell receptor beta chains came from one sample sequenced in a study of cytomegalovirus exposure and HLA in healthy donors. The PCR had 60 Vbeta and 13 Jbeta primers. Assay: immunoSEQ multiplex PCR; the TCRdb copy retains only in-frame clones and omits some. Among about 190,000 clones listed, roughly 80% were seen once. Sequenced: PBMCs. These receptors all come from a man aged 50-59 years in good health and CMV-seronegative.

The V gene is TRBV7-6, the J gene TRBJ2-7; D unclear. From germline, CDR1 is SGHVS and CDR2 FNYEAQ. Trimming left V 5 bases short and J 0 bases short, with 11 bases between. This CDR3 has 14 amino acids. This CDR3 is CASSPLRSSYEQYF. The CDR3 DNA sequence: TGTGCCAGCAGCCCCCTCCGGAGCTCCTACGAGCAGTACTTC. Variable domain in full (rest from reference TRBV7-6 and TRBJ2-7): GAGVSQSPRYKVTKRGQDVALRCDPISGHVSLYWYRQALGQGPEFLTYFNYEAQQDKSGLPNDRFSAERPEGSISTLTIQRTEQRDSAMYRCASSPLRSSYEQYFGPGTRLTVT.

The chain is built from TRBV9 and TRBJ1-2; 8 bases align to TRBD1. The V and J ends lost 3 bases and 8 bases, in that order; junction bases with no gene match: 12. From germline, CDR1 is SGDLS and CDR2 YYNGEE. CDR3 length equals 15 residues. CDR3 in DNA: TGTGCCAGCAGCGGACACGGGGGACAGGTGGACGGCTACACCTTC. Residues: CASSGHGGQVDGYTF.

This clone appeared once. The J gene is TRBJ2-4, the V gene TRBV4-2, with 8 bases identical to TRBD2. Unmatched junction bases numbered 11, after V lost 4 bases and J lost 3 bases. The CDR3 has 17 amino acids. The V gene's germline CDR1 is LGHNA and CDR2 YNFKEQ. CDR3 nucleotides: TGTGCCAGCAGCCTAGACCGGGGGGGATCAGACAAAAACATTCAGTACTTC. Translation: CASSLDRGGSDKNIQYF.

This clone was picked up a small number of times. The chain uses TRBV18 and TRBJ1-1; D gene ambiguous. Germline V gives CDR1 KGHSH, CDR2 LQKENI. CDR3 length: 14 residues. The V and J ends lost 4 bases and 0 bases respectively, with 9 bases between them. CDR3 DNA: TGTGCCAGCTCACTAGTTGGTTTGAACACTGAAGCTTTCTTT. It codes for CASSLVGLNTEAFF.

The chain links TRBV11-3 to TRBJ1-1, with no clear D. Germline CDR1 reads SGHNT; CDR2 reads YENEEA. V was pared by 5 bases and J by 1 base, with 8 bases between. This CDR3 has 13 amino acids. The CDR3 DNA sequence: TGTGCCAGCAGCCGGTCCGCGAACACTGAAGCTTTCTTT. Amino acid sequence: CASSRSANTEAFF.

The chain has TRBV7-2 and TRBJ2-2, with TRBD1 matching 8 bases. The length of the CDR3 is 15 residues. Unmatched junction bases numbered 5, after V lost 2 bases and J lost 6 bases. The germline V gene has CDR1 SGHTA and CDR2 FQGNSA. Here the CDR3 DNA reads TGTGCCAGCAGCTTATCTCACAGGGGGGCCGGGGAGCTGTTTTTT. It is translated as CASSLSHRGAGELFF.

In its sample, this clone was seen a few times. The V and J genes are TRBV27 and TRBJ2-7, with D possibly TRBD2 on 5 matching bases. V was clipped by 2 bases and J by 0 bases, with 5 bases between them. CDR3 length equals 13 residues. Germline-derived CDR1 and CDR2 are MNHEY and SMNVEV (reference sequence). Written as DNA, the CDR3 is TGTGCCAGCAGTTTAGACTACTCCTACGAGCAGTACTTC. Translating it yields CASSLDYSYEQYF.

This chain joins TRBV6-5 and TRBJ1-2, with 8 bases aligning to TRBD1. Per the germline V gene, CDR1 is MNHEY and CDR2 is SVGAGI. CDR3 length: 14 amino acids. Unmatched junction bases numbered 3, after V lost 6 bases and J lost 0 bases. CDR3 nucleotide sequence: TGTGCCAGCAGACAGGGGGGGCCTAACTATGGCTACACCTTC. It translates to CASRQGGPNYGYTF.

This chain connects TRBV5-1 to TRBJ1-3; weak D call: TRBD1 (6 bases). This CDR3 contains 15 residues. The germline gives CDR1 SGHRS, CDR2 YFSETQ. Deletions cut 0 bases from V and 6 bases from J, with 13 bases between. Here the CDR3 DNA reads TGCGCCAGCAGCTTGGATGGGGGCCGGGAAAACACCATATATTTT. Translating it yields CASSLDGGRENTIYF.

The chain is built from TRBV5-5 and TRBJ2-7; 9 bases map to TRBD1. Trimming at V came to 4 bases and at J to 6 bases, leaving 8 bases not matched to a gene. Germline V gene sequence: CDR1 SGHKS, CDR2 YYEKEE (reference sequence). The CDR3 loop spans 14 amino acids. CDR3 in amino acids: CASSTWTGVGEQYF. DNA for the CDR3: TGTGCCAGCAGCACCTGGACAGGGGTAGGCGAGCAGTACTTC.

As DNA, the CDR3 is TGTGCCAGCAGCCGAGGACAGGGAAACTATGGCTACACCTTC. It translates to CASSRGQGNYGYTF. The rearrangement uses TRBV6-5 and TRBJ1-2, with 8 bases identical to TRBD1. Germline V gives CDR1 MNHEY, CDR2 SVGAGI. Trimming took 6 bases from V and 2 from J; bases not matched to a gene: 5. The CDR3 totals 14 residues.

This sequence joins TRBV18 and TRBJ2-3; D uncertain. Germline V gene sequence: CDR1 KGHSH, CDR2 LQKENI. This CDR3 spans 14 amino acids. Trimming cost V 0 bases and J 6 bases, with 10 bases left between them. CDR3 bases: TGTGCCAGCTCACCACCGAGCTCATCGGATACGCAGTATTTT. As protein: CASSPPSSSDTQYF.

This chain joins TRBV4-1 and TRBJ2-3; 7 bases fit TRBD1. The CDR3 contains 16 residues. Trimming cost V 0 bases and J 0 bases; bases outside gene matches: 3. In germline, CDR1 is MGHRA, CDR2 YSYEKL. CDR3: CASSQDEGASTDTQYF. For the CDR3, the DNA is TGCGCCAGCAGCCAAGACGAGGGGGCTAGCACAGATACGCAGTATTTT.

The CDR3 DNA is TGCGCCAGCAGCACCCGAATAGCGGGGACAGATACGCAGTATTTT. Its protein product is CASSTRIAGTDTQYF. V is TRBV4-1 and J is TRBJ2-3; 8 positions agree with TRBD2. This CDR3 is built from 15 residues. J was trimmed by 3 bases and V by 5 bases; bases with no gene match: 7. Per germline, CDR1 MGHRA and CDR2 YSYEKL.

The genes are TRBV6-5 and TRBJ2-1; 7 bases are shared with TRBD2. The trim removed 4 bases at V and 8 bases at J, leaving 14 bases unmatched. Germline-derived CDR1 and CDR2 are MNHEY and SVGAGI. The length of the CDR3 is 16 residues. The CDR3 nucleotides read TGTGCCAGCAGTTTCTCAAGGACTAGATTACGGGATGAGCAGTTCTTC. It encodes CASSFSRTRLRDEQFF.

This clone was seen only a few times. The chain combines TRBV11-2 with TRBJ2-7; D is unresolved. The V gene's germline CDR1 is SGHAT and CDR2 FQNNGV. The CDR3 has 16 residues. The ends were cut back, 1 base at V and 5 bases at J, with 18 bases in the middle. The CDR3 sequence is CASSLGTAPSSHEQYF. In DNA, the CDR3 is TGTGCCAGCAGCTTAGGTACAGCCCCTTCGTCTCACGAGCAGTACTTC.

The V gene is TRBV5-6, the J gene TRBJ2-5; 9 bases match TRBD2. J lost 5 bases, V lost 9 bases, and 8 bases had no gene match. Germline CDR1 and CDR2: SGHDT and YYEEEE. This CDR3 has 13 residues. CDR3 sequence (DNA): TGTGCCACCGGGACTAGCCCCCGGGAGACCCAGTACTTC. It specifies CATGTSPRETQYF.

This clone has a single count. This CDR3 is CSAQDSFWYF. CDR3 coding DNA: TGCAGTGCGCAAGATAGCTTCTGGTACTTC. This chain connects TRBV20-1 to TRBJ2-5; D is unresolved. The CDR3 loop spans 10 amino acids. The germline V and J ends were trimmed by 6 bases and 13 bases, with 15 bases remaining between them. Germline CDR1 DFQATT, CDR2 SNEGSKA (reference sequence).

V is TRBV5-6 and J is TRBJ1-6; no definite D call. This CDR3 has 16 amino acids. CDR1 is SGHDT, CDR2 YYEEEE, per germline. V gave up 4 bases and J gave up 6 bases, with 17 bases separating them. Here the CDR3 reads CASSRVRGEPNSPLHF. The DNA for the CDR3 is TGTGCCAGCAGCCGGGTACGTGGTGAACCTAATTCACCCCTCCACTTT.

As regards this clone: A read error may produce the germline difference seen at one junction end. V usage is TRBV20-1 and J usage is TRBJ2-5; possible D gene TRBD1, 6 bases. The germline CDR1 and CDR2 sequences are DFQATT and SNEGSKA (reference sequence). CDR3 length equals 11 residues. CDR3 sequence (DNA): TGCAGTGCTATGGGCTCCGGACAGCCGAACTTC. Its protein is CSAMGSGQPNF.

The rearrangement joins TRBV15 to TRBJ1-5, with D uncertain. This CDR3 comprises 14 residues. Trimming shortened V by 0 bases and J by 0 bases, and 3 bases separated the two germline ends. Germline V lookup: CDR1 LNHNV, CDR2 YYDKDF (reference sequence). CDR3 residues: CATSRDNSNQPQHF. The CDR3 nucleotides read TGTGCCACCAGCAGAGATAATAGCAATCAGCCCCAGCATTTT.